Listed below are T cell receptor beta chains from one sample, sequenced in a study of blood T cell repertoires in COVID-19. Sequencing was performed with immunoSEQ multiplex PCR; in TCRdb, only in-frame clones are kept and a portion is missing. The sample contains some 200,000 clones, about 91% of which appear only once. The material sequenced was peripheral blood. The receptors stem from a man aged 30 to 45 with acute or convalescent COVID-19. CDR3s leave out the opening cysteine and the closing phenylalanine or tryptophan. Each record gives: V gene, J gene, CDR3 protein.

TRBV6-5,TRBJ1-1,ASNPPGQGTEAF
TRBV5-1,TRBJ2-7,ASSFDRGPYEQY
TRBV30,TRBJ2-5,AWSRGETQY
TRBV6-1,TRBJ2-3,ASSVTIRGVRTDTQY
TRBV19,TRBJ1-1,ASSLTSHTEAF
TRBV28,TRBJ2-7,ASRFGADEQY
TRBV14,TRBJ2-7,ASSQGLAGLYEQY
TRBV25-1,TRBJ2-7,ASSVAGSSYEQY
TRBV10-1,TRBJ2-3,ASSDGRAASSTDTQY
TRBV28,TRBJ1-1,ASNINTGAGTAF